This T cell receptor beta chain was identified in a study of spatial heterogeneity in lung cancer. Study details: Tumor regions showed TCR transcript counts that correlated strongly with a T cell module score from matched bulk RNA-seq. Overall study results and limits: Mutation tallies in tumors tracked expanded intratumoral alpha and beta TCR counts.

The sample's time point: sample taken at primary tumor resection. Whole RNA, which was extracted from tumor, nontumor lung tissue or frozen PBMC, was sequenced without any cell sorting. In the library, each TCR cDNA molecule bore its own unique molecular identifier. TCRdb used MiXCR to reprocess the 5' RACE reads, holding one entry per CDR3 protein. The table includes about 15,000 distinct CDR3 sequences, roughly 6.2% detected once. There are many counts of this clonotype. As yet, its antigen is unknown. CDR3 size: 12 residues. The V end lost 6 bases, the J end lost 5 bases, and 9 bases lay between the germline ends. From germline, CDR1 is MDHEN and CDR2 SYDVKM.

The sequenced sample was lung tumor tissue, obtained at surgery. The chain recombines TRBV28 with TRBJ2-3; D is unclear. This clonotype was sampled from a male donor with early-stage non-small cell lung cancer. CDR3 amino acids: CASRVSGDTQYF. The DNA of the CDR3 is TGTGCCAGCAGAGTATCCGGAGATACGCAGTATTTT.